This TCR beta chain was retrieved from a study of early T cells in non-severe SARS-CoV-2 infection. Study results and limitations: The matching step, a VDJdb search, favored anti-spike CD8 responses and missed private and CD4 specificities.

This clonotype was observed at least ten times. Its antigen remains unidentified. TCRdb reanalysed the 5' RACE reads using MiXCR and keeps one entry per CDR3 protein. The sample records tens of thousands of distinct CDR3 sequences, approximately 13% being singletons. The sequenced sample was whole blood. The TCR sequence derives from an adult who was a healthcare worker with PCR-confirmed SARS-CoV-2 infection or an uninfected control (not recorded which).

The chain's CDR3 is CASSGQGAISNQPQHF. The CDR3 DNA sequence: TGTGCCAGTAGTGGACAGGGGGCGATAAGCAATCAGCCCCAGCATTTT. The chain has TRBV19 and TRBJ1-5; 11 bases fit TRBD1. This CDR3 region has 16 residues. Germline loops: CDR1 LNHDA, CDR2 SQIVND (reference sequence). The trim removed 5 bases at V and 1 base at J, leaving 4 bases unmatched.